These 3 T cell receptor beta chains originate from one sample sequenced in a study of response to subunit inactivated influenza vaccine. Each CDR3 protein is one row after TCRdb ran MiXCR on the RT-PCR reads. The sample includes roughly 700,000 distinct CDR3 sequences, around 14% of them seen just once. The sample consisted of PBMCs from blood, taken 11 to 12 days after vaccination. Every receptor here comes from a man in his fifties who received an inactivated influenza vaccine.

This clonotype has at least ten counts. The gene calls are TRBV6-5 and TRBJ1-2; D not resolved. The CDR3 totals 16 residues. In germline, CDR1 is MNHEY, CDR2 SVGAGI. V shed 2 bases and J shed 0 bases, with 13 bases lying between them. The CDR3 DNA is TGTGCCAGCAGTTACGGAGCGAGGCGACCTAACTATGGCTACACCTTC. As protein: CASSYGARRPNYGYTF.

This clonotype was observed a handful of times. This chain joins TRBV5-4 and TRBJ1-6; 7 nucleotides line up with TRBD1. V lost 4 bases to trimming and J lost 10 bases; unmatched junction nucleotides: 8. Per germline, CDR1 SGHNT and CDR2 YYREEE (reference sequence). CDR3 length equals 14 residues. Here the CDR3 reads CASSHWDSLSPLHF. In DNA form, the CDR3 reads TGTGCCAGCAGCCATTGGGACAGTCTATCACCCCTCCACTTT.

The chain links TRBV11-2 to TRBJ2-7; 7 nucleotides align to TRBD1. The CDR3 sequence is 17 residues long. J was trimmed by 3 bases and V by 4 bases; bases with no gene match: 15. CDR1 is SGHAT, CDR2 FQNNGV, per germline. The CDR3 sequence: CASSSSMGPRQGYEQYF. As DNA, the CDR3 is TGTGCCAGCAGCTCCAGCATGGGGCCCAGACAGGGCTACGAGCAGTACTTC.